The clone carrying this T cell receptor (beta chain) was seen ten or more times. RNA transcripts yielded amplified TCR beta CDR3 regions. RT-PCR in the first round (using the HTBI primer set) targeted the TCR CDR3. TCRdb passed the multiplex PCR reads through MiXCR, listing each CDR3 protein once. Found here are over 200,000 distinct CDR3 sequences, 17% of them singletons; the top ten hold roughly 50%. These data originate in a study of T cells in Graves' hyperthyroidism and ophthalmopathy. The germline V gene encodes CDR1 SEHNR and CDR2 FQNEAQ (reference sequence). The ends were cut back, 5 bases at V and 1 base at J, with 16 bases in the middle. The CDR3 has 16 residues.

V and J are TRBV7-9 and TRBJ2-3; D could derive from TRBD1 or TRBD2 (5 bases each). Sample: blood. The sequence came from a man aged 45-65 years with Graves' hyperthyroidism. In DNA form, the CDR3 reads TGTGCCAGCAGCCGGGCACCGGGACGCCGCACAGATACGCAGTATTTT. It translates to CASSRAPGRRTDTQYF.